This T cell receptor (beta chain) was recovered during a study of identical twins. This clonotype was seen a handful of times. Healthy Caucasian individuals made up all the donors. Template switching added a universal primer site, and cDNA bore unique molecular identifiers. In TCRdb, the 5' RACE reads were re-called with MiXCR into one record per CDR3 protein. Of about 530,000 distinct CDR3 sequences in the sample, about 20% are singletons; the top ten hold 0.48%. Germline loops: CDR1 MDHEN, CDR2 SYDVKM. Trimming took 5 bases from V and 2 from J, leaving 28 bases between them. This CDR3 has 19 residues. In addition, the sample was reused for a study of yellow fever vaccine responses in identical twins.

This chain uses TRBV28 with TRBJ2-7; no firm D call. Sequenced input: CD4+ T cells sorted from blood. This TCR came from a woman aged 18-29 years in good health. The CDR3 sequence: CASSRKPVGRFRAPYEQYV. As DNA, the CDR3 is TGTGCCAGCAGTCGAAAACCGGTCGGTCGGTTTAGAGCCCCCTACGAGCAGTACGTC.